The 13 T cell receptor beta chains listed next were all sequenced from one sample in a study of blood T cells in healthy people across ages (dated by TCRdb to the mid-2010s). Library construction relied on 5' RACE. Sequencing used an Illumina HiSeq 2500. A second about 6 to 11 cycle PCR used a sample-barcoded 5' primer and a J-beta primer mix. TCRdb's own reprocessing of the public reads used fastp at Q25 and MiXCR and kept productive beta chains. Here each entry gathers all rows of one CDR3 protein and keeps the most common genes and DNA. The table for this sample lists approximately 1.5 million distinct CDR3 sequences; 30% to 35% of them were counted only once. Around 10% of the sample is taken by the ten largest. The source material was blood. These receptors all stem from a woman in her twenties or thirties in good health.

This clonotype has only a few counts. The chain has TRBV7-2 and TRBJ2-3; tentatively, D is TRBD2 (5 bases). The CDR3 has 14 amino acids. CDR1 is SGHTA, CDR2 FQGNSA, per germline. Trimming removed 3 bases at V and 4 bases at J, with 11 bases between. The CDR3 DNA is TGTGCCAGCAGCTTGTTCCCGGGATCAGATACGCAGTATTTT. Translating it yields CASSLFPGSDTQYF.

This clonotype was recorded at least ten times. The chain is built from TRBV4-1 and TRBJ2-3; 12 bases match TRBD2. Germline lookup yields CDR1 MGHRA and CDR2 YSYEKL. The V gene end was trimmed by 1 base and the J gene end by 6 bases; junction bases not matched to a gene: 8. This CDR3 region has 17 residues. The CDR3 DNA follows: TGCGCCAGCAGCCAAGGGCGGACTAGCGGGGTAACGGATACGCAGTATTTT. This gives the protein CASSQGRTSGVTDTQYF.

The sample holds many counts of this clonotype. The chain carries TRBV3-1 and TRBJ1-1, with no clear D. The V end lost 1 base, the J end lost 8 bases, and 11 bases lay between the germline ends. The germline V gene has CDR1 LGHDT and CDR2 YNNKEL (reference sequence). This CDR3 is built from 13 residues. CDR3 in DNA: TGTGCCAGCAGCCAAGTTGAGAGGAACGAAGCTTTCTTT. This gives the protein CASSQVERNEAFF.

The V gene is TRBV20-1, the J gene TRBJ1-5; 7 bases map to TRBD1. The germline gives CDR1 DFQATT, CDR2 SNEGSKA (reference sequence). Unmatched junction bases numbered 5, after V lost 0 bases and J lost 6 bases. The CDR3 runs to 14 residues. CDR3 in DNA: TGCAGTGCTAGAGATCATTCAGGGGGTCAGCCCCAGCATTTT. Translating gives CSARDHSGGQPQHF.

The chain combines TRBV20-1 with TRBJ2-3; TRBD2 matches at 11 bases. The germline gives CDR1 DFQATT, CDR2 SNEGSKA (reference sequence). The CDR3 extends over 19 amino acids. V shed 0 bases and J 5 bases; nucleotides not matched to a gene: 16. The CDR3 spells CSARESGLAGGPRGDTQYF. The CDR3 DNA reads TGCAGTGCTAGAGAAAGTGGGCTAGCGGGAGGCCCTCGGGGAGATACGCAGTATTTT.

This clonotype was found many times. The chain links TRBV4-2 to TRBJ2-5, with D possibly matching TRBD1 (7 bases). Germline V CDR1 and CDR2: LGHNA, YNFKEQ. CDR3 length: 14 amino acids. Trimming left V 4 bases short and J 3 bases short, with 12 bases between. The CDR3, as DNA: TGTGCCAGCAGCCCCGCGGGACAGAAAGAGACCCAGTACTTC. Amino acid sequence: CASSPAGQKETQYF.

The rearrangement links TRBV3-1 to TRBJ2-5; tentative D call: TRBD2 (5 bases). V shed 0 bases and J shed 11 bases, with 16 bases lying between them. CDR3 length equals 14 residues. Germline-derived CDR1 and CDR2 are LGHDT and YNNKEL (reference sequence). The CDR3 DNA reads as TGTGCCAGCAGCCAAGACCCTAGCTACAATGAGCAGTACTTC. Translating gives CASSQDPSYNEQYF.

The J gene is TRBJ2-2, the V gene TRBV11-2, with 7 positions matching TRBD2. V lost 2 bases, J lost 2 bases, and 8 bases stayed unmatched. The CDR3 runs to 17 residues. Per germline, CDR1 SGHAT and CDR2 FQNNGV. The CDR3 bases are TGTGCCAGCAGCTTACGGCGGACTAGGCCTAACACCGGGGAGCTGTTTTTT. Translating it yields CASSLRRTRPNTGELFF.

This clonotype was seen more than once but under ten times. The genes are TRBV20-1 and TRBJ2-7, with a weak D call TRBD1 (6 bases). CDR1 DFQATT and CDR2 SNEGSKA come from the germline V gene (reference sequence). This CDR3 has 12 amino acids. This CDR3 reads CRARGPSYEQYF. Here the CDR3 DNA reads TGCAGGGCCAGGGGACCCTCCTACGAGCAGTACTTC.

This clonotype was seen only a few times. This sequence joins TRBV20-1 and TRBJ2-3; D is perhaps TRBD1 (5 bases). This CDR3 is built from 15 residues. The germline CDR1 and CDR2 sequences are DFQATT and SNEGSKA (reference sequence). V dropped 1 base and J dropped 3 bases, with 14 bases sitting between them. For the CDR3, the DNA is TGCAGTGCTAGAGCCACAGGAAGGGTGACAGATACGCAGTATTTT. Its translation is CSARATGRVTDTQYF.

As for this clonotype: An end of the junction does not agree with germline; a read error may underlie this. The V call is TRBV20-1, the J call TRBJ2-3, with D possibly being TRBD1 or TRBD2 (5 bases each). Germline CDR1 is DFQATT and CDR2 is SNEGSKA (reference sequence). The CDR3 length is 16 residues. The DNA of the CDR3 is TGCAGTGCTAAGCCAACGGGGACGGCTAGCAAAGATACGCAGTATTTT. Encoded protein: CSAKPTGTASKDTQYF.

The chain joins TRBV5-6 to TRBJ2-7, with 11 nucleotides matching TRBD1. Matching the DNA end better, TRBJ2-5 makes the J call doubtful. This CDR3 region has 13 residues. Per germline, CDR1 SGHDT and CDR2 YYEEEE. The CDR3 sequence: CASSGGTGGTQYF. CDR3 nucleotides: TGTGCCAGCAGCGGGGGGACAGGGGGGACCCAGTACTTC.

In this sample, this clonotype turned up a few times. The CDR3 DNA follows: TGTGCCAGCAGCTTACGACTAGAAGGGGCCAAAAACATTCAGTACTTC. It encodes CASSLRLEGAKNIQYF. The rearrangement uses TRBV7-8 and TRBJ2-4, with D perhaps matching TRBD2 (6 bases). Trimming took off 2 bases at V and 1 base at J, with 12 bases between the two ends. The V gene's germline CDR1 is SGHVS and CDR2 FQNEAQ. The CDR3 has 16 residues. Variable domain in full (rest from reference TRBV7-8 and TRBJ2-4): GAGVSQSPRYKVAKRGQDVALRCDPISGHVSLFWYQQALGQGPEFLTYFQNEAQLDKSGLPSDRFFAERPEGSVSTLKIQRTQQEDSAVYLCASSLRLEGAKNIQYFGAGTRLSVL.